This T cell receptor (beta chain) is from a study of human T cells and chemical hapten exposure. Study in general: Subjects had 2% DPC placed on about 2 cm by about 2 cm of upper inner arm skin for sensitization. The patient population, which was mostly female, had alopecia areata, totalis or universalis.

The CDR3 consists of 14 residues. Looked up from germline, CDR1 is SEHNR and CDR2 is FQNEAQ (reference sequence). Trimming took off 5 bases at V and 6 bases at J, with 13 bases between the two ends. Attachment of unique molecular identifiers to individual cDNA molecules was performed in the library. Each CDR3 protein is one row after TCRdb ran MiXCR on the RACE reads. The sample comprises a few hundred thousand distinct CDR3 sequences, about 4.4% of which are singletons, and 2% to 2.5% rests with the top ten. This sample's time point: patch test 1, 2 weeks after DPC sensitization. Specified treatment: therapeutic diphenylcyclopropenone sensitization with weekly scalp DPC. This clonotype was picked up a small number of times. Its antigen is as yet unknown. Study-level results: TCRs exceeding 1 in 1000 frequency stayed unchanged with DPC sensitization.

This chain uses TRBV7-9 with TRBJ1-4, with D possibly matching TRBD1 (6 bases). The sequence came from a woman aged 45-59 years with alopecia areata. Some clones in this sample may be carry-over from other donors' samples. The starting material was whole blood, obtained in connection with sensitization to the hapten diphenylcyclopropenone (DPC). The CDR3 sequence: CASSPDSSDEKLFF. The CDR3 DNA follows: TGTGCCAGCAGCCCGGACAGTTCGGATGAAAAACTGTTTTTT.